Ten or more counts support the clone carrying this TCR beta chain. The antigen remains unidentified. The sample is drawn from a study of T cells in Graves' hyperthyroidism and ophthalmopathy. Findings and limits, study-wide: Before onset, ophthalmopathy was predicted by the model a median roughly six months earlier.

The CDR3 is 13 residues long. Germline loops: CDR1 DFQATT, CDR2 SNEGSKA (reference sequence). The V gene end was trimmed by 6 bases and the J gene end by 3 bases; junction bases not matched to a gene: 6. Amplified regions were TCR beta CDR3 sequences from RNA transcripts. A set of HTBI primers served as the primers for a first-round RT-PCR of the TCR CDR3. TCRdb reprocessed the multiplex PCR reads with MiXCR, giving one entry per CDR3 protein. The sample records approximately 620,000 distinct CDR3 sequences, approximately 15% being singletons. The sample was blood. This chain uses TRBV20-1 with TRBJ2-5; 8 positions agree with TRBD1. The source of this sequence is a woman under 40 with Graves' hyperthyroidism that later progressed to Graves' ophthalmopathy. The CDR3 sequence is CSAPQGAEETQYF. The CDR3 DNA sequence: TGCAGTGCGCCCCAGGGGGCAGAAGAGACCCAGTACTTC.